These 2 T cell receptor beta chains originate from one sample sequenced in a study of graft-versus-host responses after intestinal transplantation (dated by TCRdb to the early 2020s). The library came from the immunoSEQ multiplex PCR assay. TCRdb took over this immuneACCESS table, retaining in-frame rearrangements with V and J assigned. Such tables are incomplete; in checked studies, under half of the missing clones stem from an unresolved V gene, and the remainder is unexplained. This sample is represented by about 90,000 clones; roughly 90% of them were singletons. The ten largest clonotypes hold 0.4% to 0.5% of the sample. No antigen is known for these receptors. The time point label, as the study defines it: cells obtained before transplantation from donor or recipient. Sequencing used unstimulated CD8+ T cells sorted from spleen or lymph node cells, obtained before intestinal transplant. The receptor source for this set is a human donor who received an intestinal transplant.

The rearrangement links TRBV5-4 to TRBJ2-7; 9 nucleotides match TRBD2. V dropped 0 bases and J dropped 4; count of bases not matched to a gene: 5. Germline V gives CDR1 SGHNT, CDR2 YYREEE (reference sequence). CDR3 length: 15 residues. The CDR3 is CASSLAASGAYEQYF. The CDR3 DNA follows: TGTGCCAGCAGCTTGGCGGCTAGCGGGGCATACGAGCAGTACTTC.

V is TRBV5-5 and J is TRBJ1-1; TRBD1 aligns across 8 bases. Germline assignment: CDR1 SGHKS and CDR2 YYEKEE (reference sequence). V was pared by 2 bases and J by 2 bases, with 2 bases of the junction left unmatched. This CDR3 has 14 amino acids. The DNA for the CDR3 is TGTGCCAGCAGCTTCGGGACAGGAAACACTGAAGCTTTCTTT. It codes for CASSFGTGNTEAFF.